The 23 T cell receptor beta chains listed next were all sequenced from one sample in a study of beta chain features in type 1 diabetes. What these receptors recognize is not known. Study-wide points: Within each of all four CD4+ subsets, Type 1 diabetes patients had TCRB CDR3s that were moderately but significantly shorter.

The sequenced template was cDNA made from the entire isolated RNA. Repertoires were generated with immunoSEQ multiplex PCR, while TCRdb's copy carries only in-frame clones and drops some. The data show 160,000 or so clones, about 10% seen once. The sample was central memory CD4+ T cells from blood. These receptor sequences come from a woman between 25 and 40 years old with type 1 diabetes.

V is TRBV27 and J is TRBJ2-1; 7 positions agree with TRBD2. This CDR3 has 14 amino acids. V shed 4 bases, J shed 5 bases, and the junction held 5 bases outside the gene matches. CDR1 MNHEY and CDR2 SMNVEV come from the germline V gene (reference sequence). As DNA, the CDR3 is TGTGCCAGCAGTTGGTTAGGGACTAACAATGAGCAGTTCTTC. Protein: CASSWLGTNNEQFF.

Only a few counts were recorded for this clone. The rearrangement links TRBV7-3 to TRBJ2-1; 10 positions agree with TRBD2. The CDR3 sequence is 16 residues long. Trimming at V came to 6 bases and at J to 8 bases, leaving 13 bases not matched to a gene. Germline loops: CDR1 SGHTA, CDR2 FQGTGA. The CDR3 spells CASRERAGGPQDEQFF. In DNA, the CDR3 is TGTGCCAGCAGGGAGAGAGCGGGAGGGCCCCAGGATGAGCAGTTCTTC.

The chain uses TRBV7-9 and TRBJ2-1; TRBD2 agrees at 12 bases. Per the germline V gene, CDR1 is SEHNR and CDR2 is FQNEAQ (reference sequence). This CDR3 is built from 16 residues. V lost 6 bases and J lost 8; bases outside the gene matches: 11. The CDR3 sequence: CASSPSGTSGLHEQFF. The CDR3 region has the DNA TGTGCCAGCAGTCCCTCGGGGACTAGCGGGCTCCATGAGCAGTTCTTC.

The V call is TRBV10-3, the J call TRBJ2-3, with TRBD2 as a possible D gene (6 bases). Per the germline V gene, CDR1 is ENHRY and CDR2 is SYGVKD. The V end was cut by 1 base, the J end by 9 bases, with 8 bases between. This CDR3 comprises 12 residues. The CDR3 sequence: CAISELAGTQYF. For the CDR3, the DNA is TGTGCCATCAGTGAGTTGGCGGGGACGCAGTATTTT.

The gene calls are TRBV4-1 and TRBJ2-3, with 13 bases lining up with TRBD2. The V gene end was trimmed by 4 bases and the J gene end by 2 bases; junction bases not matched to a gene: 6. The CDR3 totals 17 residues. Germline assignment: CDR1 MGHRA and CDR2 YSYEKL. CDR3 region: CASSRSGLAGNTDTQYF. CDR3 coding DNA: TGCGCCAGCAGCCGCTCGGGACTAGCGGGGAACACAGATACGCAGTATTTT.

CDR3 sequence: CASGWDSLFF. CDR3 sequence (DNA): TGTGCCAGCGGCTGGGACAGTCTGTTTTTT. The rearrangement links TRBV28 to TRBJ2-2, with TRBD1 matching 7 bases. This CDR3 has 10 residues. Per germline, CDR1 MDHEN and CDR2 SYDVKM. The V and J ends lost 8 bases and 14 bases, in that order; junction bases with no gene match: 5.

There are a few counts of this clone. The V call is TRBV25-1, the J call TRBJ2-1; TRBD2 agrees at 8 bases. Per the germline V gene, CDR1 is MGHDK and CDR2 is SYGVNS. The CDR3 covers 16 residues. The ends lost 1 base at V and 6 bases at J; junction bases unmatched: 8. The CDR3 region has the DNA TGTGCCAGCAGTGAATTAGCGGGAACGGCTCTCAATGAGCAGTTCTTC. The encoded protein is CASSELAGTALNEQFF.

A few counts support this clone. The rearrangement links TRBV6-1 to TRBJ2-7; 9 positions agree with TRBD1. V lost 6 bases and J lost 4; bases outside the gene matches: 10. Germline-derived CDR1 and CDR2 are MNHNS and SASEGT. This CDR3 has 15 residues. The CDR3 DNA follows: TGTGCCAGCAGCTCGCCGGGACAGGGATTTTACGAGCAGTACTTC. Protein sequence: CASSSPGQGFYEQYF.

This clone was counted between two and nine times. The gene calls are TRBV29-1 and TRBJ2-5, with D possibly TRBD2 on 5 matching bases. The CDR3 extends over 11 amino acids. Trimming pared 7 bases from V and 1 base from J, leaving 7 bases between. Germline values: CDR1 SQVTM, CDR2 ANQGSEA. Here the CDR3 reads CSASPQETQYF. The CDR3 region has the DNA TGCAGCGCTAGCCCCCAAGAGACCCAGTACTTC.

This clone showed up just a few times. The CDR3 carries no conserved terminal phenylalanine or tryptophan, so it likely arises from a read error. No DNA is shown, since the ends of the CDR3 on it are uncertain; the CDR3 is the one TCRdb lists. The chain combines TRBV11-2 with TRBJ1-2. In germline, CDR1 is SGHAT, CDR2 FQNNGV. The CDR3 has 12 amino acids, counting both end residues. Here the CDR3 reads CASSPQGPGLHL.

The CDR3 region has the DNA TGTGCCAGCAACCCCGCCTCGACAGGGAACTATGGCTACACCTTC. This encodes CASNPASTGNYGYTF. The genes are TRBV5-4 and TRBJ1-2; TRBD1 aligns across 7 bases. V lost 6 bases, J lost 2 bases, and 10 bases stayed unmatched. Germline V CDR1 and CDR2: SGHNT, YYREEE (reference sequence). CDR3 length: 15 residues.

This clone came up a few times. The chain recombines TRBV6-5 with TRBJ1-2, with 8 positions matching TRBD1. In germline, CDR1 is MNHEY, CDR2 SVGAGI. V lost 2 bases, J lost 3 bases, and 2 bases stayed unmatched. There are 14 residues in the CDR3. CDR3 sequence reads: CASSYPGQDYGYTF. The CDR3, as DNA: TGTGCCAGCAGTTACCCGGGACAGGACTATGGCTACACCTTC.

This clone was seen more than once but under ten times. The rearrangement uses TRBV5-1 and TRBJ2-1; TRBD2 matches 8 bases. The J segment lost 7 bases and the V segment lost 1 base, leaving 4 bases of the junction unmatched. The CDR3 sequence is 14 residues long. Per the germline V gene, CDR1 is SGHRS and CDR2 is YFSETQ. DNA for the CDR3: TGCGCCAGCAGCTTGATAGCGGGAATAAATGAGCAGTTCTTC. Residues: CASSLIAGINEQFF.

This clone was seen a handful of times. CDR3 sequence reads: CASSPLGTGAYTGELFF. The CDR3, as DNA: TGTGCCAGCAGCCCACTAGGGACAGGGGCTTACACCGGGGAGCTGTTTTTT. The J gene is TRBJ2-2, the V gene TRBV5-6; 10 bases agree with TRBD1. V trimming: 4 bases; J trimming: 3 bases; junction bases outside the gene matches: 9. The CDR3 runs 17 residues. Germline assignment: CDR1 SGHDT and CDR2 YYEEEE.

This rearrangement joins TRBV7-3 to TRBJ2-6; tentatively, D is TRBD1 (5 bases). This CDR3 is 15 amino acids long. V lost 5 bases and J lost 0, with 8 bases in between. CDR1 and CDR2 (germline): SGHTA, FQGTGA. DNA of the CDR3: TGTGCCAGCAGCCCCAGGGTCTCTGGGGCCAACGTCCTGACTTTC. Protein: CASSPRVSGANVLTF. The full variable domain, its missing parts supplied by reference TRBV7-3 and TRBJ2-6, is GAGVSQTPSNKVTEKGKYVELRCDPISGHTALYWYRQSLGQGPEFLIYFQGTGAADDSGLPNDRFFAVRPEGSVSTLKIQRTERGDSAVYLCASSPRVSGANVLTFGAGSRLTVL.

This clone was counted only a few times. The V call is TRBV28, the J call TRBJ2-1; D is unresolved. The CDR3 spans 14 residues. The V and J ends lost 1 base and 3 bases respectively, with 7 bases between them. Germline loops: CDR1 MDHEN, CDR2 SYDVKM. The CDR3 sequence is CASSLFPGYNEQFF. The DNA of the CDR3 is TGTGCCAGCAGTTTATTCCCAGGCTACAATGAGCAGTTCTTC.

This clone was recorded a few times. V is TRBV5-6 and J is TRBJ1-1, with D possibly being TRBD1 (5 bases). This CDR3 has 15 residues. Germline V gives CDR1 SGHDT, CDR2 YYEEEE. Trimming left V 1 base short and J 1 base short, with 11 bases between. CDR3 loop: CASSLFGDSNTEAFF. CDR3 nucleotide sequence: TGTGCCAGCAGCTTGTTCGGGGACTCGAACACTGAAGCTTTCTTT.

The chain is built from TRBV30 and TRBJ1-2; TRBD1 matches at 8 bases. V trimming: 2 bases; J trimming: 6 bases; junction bases outside the gene matches: 5. The CDR3 sequence is 13 residues long. The germline V gene encodes CDR1 GTSNPN and CDR2 SVGIG (reference sequence). CDR3 sequence reads: CAWSPQGVDGYTF. CDR3 bases: TGTGCCTGGAGTCCACAGGGGGTGGATGGCTACACCTTC.

The chain carries TRBV5-1 and TRBJ2-3, with 7 bases lining up with TRBD1. V lost 4 bases and J lost 6; bases outside the gene matches: 5. CDR3 length: 13 amino acids. The germline CDR1 and CDR2 sequences are SGHRS and YFSETQ. This CDR3 reads CASSGQVGDTQYF. The CDR3 bases are TGCGCCAGCAGCGGACAGGTTGGGGATACGCAGTATTTT.

The genes are TRBV5-1 and TRBJ2-6; 8 bases are a match to TRBD1. Germline-derived CDR1 and CDR2 are SGHRS and YFSETQ. This CDR3 has 18 residues. Trimming cost V 5 bases and J 4 bases; bases outside gene matches: 14. The CDR3 DNA sequence: TGCGCCAGCAGATCAACCGGGACAGGCCCCCGGGGGGCCAACGTCCTGACTTTC. Protein product: CASRSTGTGPRGANVLTF.

The chain recombines TRBV5-4 with TRBJ1-2; no definite D call. The CDR3 spans 12 residues. The V and J ends lost 2 bases and 6 bases respectively, with 8 bases between them. Germline V gives CDR1 SGHNT, CDR2 YYREEE (reference sequence). CDR3 loop: CASSFGRDGYTF. The CDR3 nucleotides read TGTGCCAGCAGCTTCGGTAGAGATGGCTACACCTTC.

This clone was seen more than once but under ten times. The chain recombines TRBV7-9 with TRBJ2-5; D uncertain. The CDR3 contains 12 residues. V dropped 4 bases and J dropped 5 bases, with 8 bases sitting between them. Germline CDR1 is SEHNR and CDR2 is FQNEAQ (reference sequence). For the CDR3, the DNA is TGTGCCAGCAGCTCCCTCGTTGAGACCCAGTACTTC. Protein product: CASSSLVETQYF.

This clone occurred a few times. The chain recombines TRBV11-2 with TRBJ2-1, with 8 bases identical to TRBD1. Looked up from germline, CDR1 is SGHAT and CDR2 is FQNNGV. V gave up 5 bases and J gave up 7 bases; unmatched junction bases: 4. The CDR3 extends over 13 amino acids. The CDR3 sequence is CASSTDRVNEQFF. DNA of the CDR3: TGTGCCAGCAGCACGGACAGGGTGAATGAGCAGTTCTTC. Combining the CDR3 with reference TRBV11-2 and TRBJ2-1 gives the whole variable domain EAGVAQSPRYKIIEKRQSVAFWCNPISGHATLYWYQQILGQGPKLLIQFQNNGVVDDSQLPKDRFSAERLKGVDSTLKIQPAKLEDSAVYLCASSTDRVNEQFFGPGTRLTVL.